Below, 12 T cell receptor beta chains from the same sample are listed, as sequenced in a study of T cell responses to AZD1222 COVID-19 vaccine (dated by TCRdb to about 2021). The time point label, read with the paper, signifies: about 28 days (+/-7) after the second vaccine dose. The method was the immunoSEQ multiplex PCR assay. As stored in TCRdb, this immuneACCESS dataset retains in-frame rearrangements with V and J assigned. A fraction of the clones does not appear; measured against another copy, unresolved V genes explain less than half of the discrepancy, and the remainder lacks a known reason. The sample records roughly 84,000 clones, 87% of which are singletons. The ten top clones hold roughly 11% of the sample. Source: peripheral blood, taken 28 days after the second AZD1222 dose. These receptors were taken from an adult who received the AZD1222 COVID-19 vaccine.

The V and J genes are TRBV19 and TRBJ1-2; possible D gene TRBD1, 5 bases. Germline V gene data show CDR1 as LNHDA and CDR2 as SQIVND (reference sequence). CDR3 length: 10 residues. Trimming took 7 bases from V and 8 from J, leaving 8 bases between them. The CDR3 loop reads CASMGGGYTF. In nucleotides, the CDR3 is TGTGCCAGTATGGGGGGAGGCTACACCTTC.

The chain has TRBV9 and TRBJ1-1; the D gene is possibly TRBD1 (5 bases). CDR1 is SGDLS, CDR2 YYNGEE, per germline. V was shortened by 1 base and J by 4 bases, with 11 bases between the two germline ends. This CDR3 region has 14 residues. Here the CDR3 reads CASSVRAGPTEAFF. As DNA, the CDR3 is TGTGCCAGCAGCGTAAGGGCAGGGCCCACTGAAGCTTTCTTT.

The J gene is TRBJ2-3, the V gene TRBV10-3; TRBD2 matches 8 bases. The CDR3 is 15 amino acids. The V gene's germline CDR1 is ENHRY and CDR2 SYGVKD. J gave up 1 base and V 2 bases, and 2 bases lay outside the gene matches. The CDR3 region is CAISEQAGGTDTQYF. DNA of the CDR3: TGTGCCATCAGTGAGCAAGCGGGGGGCACAGATACGCAGTATTTT.

V and J are TRBV6-5 and TRBJ1-1; tentative D call: TRBD1 (5 bases). This CDR3 is 13 amino acids long. Germline values: CDR1 MNHEY, CDR2 SVGAGI. V gave up 11 bases and J gave up 1 base, with 14 bases separating them. CDR3 protein: CASQTGQNTEAFF. The CDR3 DNA follows: TGTGCCTCCCAAACGGGGCAGAACACTGAAGCTTTCTTT.

The chain is built from TRBV7-2 and TRBJ1-2; D possibly corresponds to TRBD1 (5 bases). This CDR3 region has 13 residues. Trimming removed 4 bases at V and 8 bases at J, with 14 bases between. From germline, CDR1 is SGHTA and CDR2 FQGNSA. In nucleotides, the CDR3 is TGTGCCAGCAGCTCTAGGCAGGGTAGCGGCTACACCTTC. Its protein is CASSSRQGSGYTF.

The chain combines TRBV5-4 with TRBJ2-1; the match to TRBD2 covers 12 bases. Germline V lookup: CDR1 SGHNT, CDR2 YYREEE (reference sequence). CDR3 size: 15 residues. V lost 4 bases and J lost 4; bases outside the gene matches: 3. CDR3 bases: TGTGCCAGCAGCCCCGGACTAGCGGGATACAATGAGCAGTTCTTC. Its translation is CASSPGLAGYNEQFF. Full variable domain (missing parts from reference TRBV5-4 and TRBJ2-1): ETGVTQSPTHLIKTRGQQVTLRCSSQSGHNTVSWYQQALGQGPQFIFQYYREEENGRGNFPPRFSGLQFPNYSSELNVNALELDDSALYLCASSPGLAGYNEQFFGPGTRLTVL.

The rearrangement joins TRBV29-1 to TRBJ1-3, with a possible D match to TRBD1 (6 bases). CDR3 size: 16 residues. V lost 0 bases to trimming and J lost 0 bases, with 12 bases between them. Germline V gene lookup returns CDR1 SQVTM and CDR2 ANQGSEA. CDR3 protein: CSVEDQTGPSGNTIYF. The CDR3 bases are TGCAGCGTTGAAGATCAAACAGGGCCCTCTGGAAACACCATATATTTT.

CDR3 region: CASSQDSGGENNIQYF. CDR3 nucleotides: TGCGCCAGCAGCCAAGATTCCGGCGGTGAGAATAACATTCAGTACTTC. V usage is TRBV4-3 and J usage is TRBJ2-4; D is unclear. Germline assignment: CDR1 LGHNA and CDR2 YSLEER. V lost 0 bases and J 7 bases, leaving 16 bases between the germline ends. The CDR3 covers 16 residues.

The chain couples TRBV27 to TRBJ1-2, with a tentative D call TRBD1 (5 bases). CDR1 and CDR2 (germline): MNHEY, SMNVEV (reference sequence). V was cut by 5 bases and J by 4 bases, with 11 bases left in between. This CDR3 has 13 residues. In nucleotides, the CDR3 is TGTGCCAGCAGTCCGCAGGGAGGCTATGGCTACACCTTC. It codes for CASSPQGGYGYTF.

This clone has a single count. Here the CDR3 DNA reads TGCAGCTACCAGCGAGGAGATACGCAGTATTTT. This sequence encodes CSYQRGDTQYF. The genes are TRBV29-1 and TRBJ2-3; D not certain. Trimming took off 8 bases at V and 5 bases at J, with 11 bases between the two ends. Germline CDR1 reads SQVTM; CDR2 reads ANQGSEA. There are 11 residues in the CDR3.

The chain couples TRBV11-1 to TRBJ1-2; D is ambiguous. V lost 5 bases and J 8 bases, leaving 12 bases between the germline ends. The CDR3 covers 12 residues. CDR1 and CDR2 from the germline V gene are SGHAT and FQDESV (reference sequence). The CDR3 nucleotides are TGTGCCAGCAGCCTACCCTCTGGAGGCTACACCTTC. Translated: CASSLPSGGYTF.

This chain uses TRBV9 with TRBJ2-7; 7 positions match TRBD1. The CDR3 runs to 14 residues. From germline, CDR1 is SGDLS and CDR2 YYNGEE. J was trimmed by 2 bases and V by 0 bases; bases with no gene match: 2. The CDR3 here is CASSVGDRPYEQYF. The CDR3 DNA follows: TGTGCCAGCAGCGTAGGGGACAGACCCTACGAGCAGTACTTC.